These 25 T cell receptor beta chains were sequenced from one sample in a study of cytotoxic CD8 clonotypes in ibrutinib-treated CLL. Repertoires were generated with immunoSEQ multiplex PCR, while TCRdb's copy carries only in-frame clones and drops some. The table has under 300,000 clones, under 80% seen once. Sequenced here: PBMCs, sampled after 24 months of ibrutinib treatment. The receptor source for this set is a human donor with chronic lymphocytic leukemia.

CDR3 in amino acids: CASSSPSGRATGELFF. The CDR3, as DNA: TGTGCCAGCAGCTCTCCCAGCGGGAGGGCCACCGGGGAGCTGTTTTTT. The chain combines TRBV7-3 with TRBJ2-2, with TRBD2 matching 10 bases. CDR3 length: 16 amino acids. In germline, CDR1 is SGHTA, CDR2 FQGTGA. V gave up 4 bases and J gave up 4 bases; unmatched junction bases: 6. The full variable domain, its missing parts supplied by reference TRBV7-3 and TRBJ2-2, is GAGVSQTPSNKVTEKGKYVELRCDPISGHTALYWYRQSLGQGPEFLIYFQGTGAADDSGLPNDRFFAVRPEGSVSTLKIQRTERGDSAVYLCASSSPSGRATGELFFGEGSRLTVL.

The chain links TRBV19 to TRBJ1-2; 10 bases match TRBD1. The germline V gene has CDR1 LNHDA and CDR2 SQIVND (reference sequence). After removal of 8 bases from V and 5 bases from J, the junction contained 11 bases not matched to a gene. There are 15 residues in the CDR3. The CDR3 DNA sequence: TGTGCCAGTCTAACCGGGACAGGGGAAAATTATGGCTACACCTTC. This sequence encodes CASLTGTGENYGYTF.

This clone turned up a few times. The V call is TRBV7-2, the J call TRBJ2-7; 9 bases align to TRBD2. The CDR3 spans 14 residues. V was clipped by 6 bases and J by 6 bases; unmatched bases: 9. From germline, CDR1 is SGHTA and CDR2 FQGNSA. CDR3 in amino acids: CASRIAGAGGEQYF. The CDR3 nucleotides read TGTGCCAGCAGAATAGCGGGAGCGGGAGGCGAGCAGTACTTC.

The rearrangement joins TRBV21-1 to TRBJ2-1; the DNA was not used to check the table's D call, TRBD1. TRBV21-1 is shown as a pseudogene. The CDR3 extends over 16 amino acids. In nucleotides, the CDR3 is TGTGCCAGCAGCAAATACCCCCGGACAGGGATCAATGAGCAGTTCTTC. This sequence encodes CASSKYPRTGINEQFF.

The CDR3 loop is CASMARDTSYEQYF. Here the CDR3 DNA reads TGTGCCAGCATGGCCCGGGACACTTCCTACGAGCAGTACTTC. This chain connects TRBV2 to TRBJ2-7, with D possibly TRBD1 on 6 matching bases. The CDR3 has 14 residues. Trimming cost V 7 bases and J 1 base, with 14 bases left between them. Germline CDR1 reads SNHLY; CDR2 reads FYNNEI. The full variable domain, completed using reference TRBV2 and TRBJ2-7, is EPEVTQTPSHQVTQMGQEVILRCVPISNHLYFYWYRQILGQKVEFLVSFYNNEISEKSEIFDDQFSVERPDGSNFTLKIRSTKLEDSAMYFCASMARDTSYEQYFGPGTRLTVT.

The chain recombines TRBV6-5 with TRBJ2-7, with D unclear. This CDR3 comprises 11 residues. V was cut by 6 bases and J by 7 bases, with 10 bases left in between. Germline CDR1 reads MNHEY; CDR2 reads SVGAGI. The CDR3 sequence is CASRTVGEQYF. The CDR3 bases are TGTGCCAGCAGGACCGTGGGGGAGCAGTACTTC.

The chain employs TRBV7-2 and TRBJ2-1, with D tentatively TRBD1 (6 bases). V lost 1 base to trimming and J lost 0 bases, with 13 bases between them. CDR1 SGHTA and CDR2 FQGNSA come from the germline V gene. CDR3 length: 17 residues. The CDR3 spells CASSLGGRAASYNEQFF. In DNA form, the CDR3 reads TGTGCCAGCAGCTTAGGGGGGCGGGCTGCCTCCTACAATGAGCAGTTCTTC.

This chain uses TRBV7-9 with TRBJ2-1, with a tentative D call TRBD2 (5 bases). The CDR3 spans 15 residues. Germline CDR1 and CDR2: SEHNR and FQNEAQ (reference sequence). Trimming removed 5 bases at V and 5 bases at J, with 16 bases between. This CDR3 is CASSLWTVEDNEQFF. The CDR3 nucleotides are TGTGCCAGCAGCCTATGGACGGTGGAGGACAATGAGCAGTTCTTC.

This chain connects TRBV4-2 to TRBJ2-1; D not certain. Germline V gene lookup returns CDR1 LGHNA and CDR2 YNFKEQ. This CDR3 has 16 amino acids. V was trimmed by 2 bases and J by 0 bases, leaving 11 bases between them. CDR3 bases: TGTGCCAGCAGCCAACATAGCCGGAGCTCCTACAATGAGCAGTTCTTC. Protein product: CASSQHSRSSYNEQFF.

The J gene is TRBJ2-2, the V gene TRBV7-3; 8 bases map to TRBD2. Germline CDR1 is SGHTA and CDR2 is FQGTGA. The junction had 7 bases not matched to a gene; V was cut back by 1 base and J by 6 bases. This CDR3 region has 16 residues. The CDR3 nucleotides read TGTGCCAGCAGCTTAAGAGCCAGCGGGAGTCCCGGGGAGCTGTTTTTT. It is translated as CASSLRASGSPGELFF.

The chain couples TRBV7-2 to TRBJ1-5; the D is unclear. V was cut by 1 base and J by 0 bases, with 7 bases left in between. CDR3 length equals 15 residues. From germline, CDR1 is SGHTA and CDR2 FQGNSA. CDR3 nucleotides: TGTGCCAGCAGCTTAGGGTCTTATAGCAATCAGCCCCAGCATTTT. It yields the protein CASSLGSYSNQPQHF.

The chain links TRBV5-8 to TRBJ1-3; D is unclear. Germline CDR1 reads SGHTS; CDR2 reads YDEGEE. The germline V and J ends were trimmed by 5 bases and 0 bases, with 15 bases remaining between them. This CDR3 region has 16 residues. CDR3 in amino acids: CASSSWTVTSGNTIYF. The CDR3 bases are TGTGCCAGCAGTTCGTGGACGGTAACCTCTGGAAACACCATATATTTT.

The CDR3 coding sequence is TGTGCCAGCTCACCACAACCTTACGAGCAGTACTTC. It translates to CASSPQPYEQYF. This chain uses TRBV18 with TRBJ2-7; D unclear. V was clipped by 1 base and J by 4 bases, with 5 bases between them. This CDR3 is 12 amino acids long. Germline V CDR1 and CDR2: KGHSH, LQKENI.

The rearrangement uses TRBV2 and TRBJ2-7; no clear D. Trimming pared 7 bases from V and 5 bases from J, leaving 15 bases between. The CDR3 sequence is 13 residues long. Germline V CDR1 and CDR2: SNHLY, FYNNEI. The chain's CDR3 is CASTFQLRNEQYF. The CDR3 DNA reads as TGTGCCAGCACGTTCCAACTTAGGAACGAGCAGTACTTC.

V is TRBV7-6 and J is TRBJ2-2; 11 bases are a match to TRBD2. From germline, CDR1 is SGHVS and CDR2 FNYEAQ. V lost 3 bases, J lost 3 bases, and 3 bases stayed unmatched. The CDR3 sequence is 16 residues long. CDR3 DNA sequence: TGTGCCAGCAGCTTGGGGACTAGCGGATACACCGGGGAGCTGTTTTTT. Its protein product is CASSLGTSGYTGELFF.

The V call is TRBV29-1, the J call TRBJ2-2, with D perhaps TRBD1 (5 bases). The V gene's germline CDR1 is SQVTM and CDR2 ANQGSEA. The CDR3 runs to 13 residues. V was cut by 7 bases and J by 4 bases, with 13 bases left in between. The CDR3 DNA reads TGCAGCGCTTGGGAAGGGGTCACCGGGGAGCTGTTTTTT. Translation: CSAWEGVTGELFF.

The chain uses TRBV28 and TRBJ1-5; no clear D. CDR3 size: 10 residues. The germline V and J ends were trimmed by 5 bases and 7 bases, with 3 bases remaining between them. The V gene's germline CDR1 is MDHEN and CDR2 SYDVKM. CDR3 region: CASSRQPQHF. CDR3 nucleotides: TGTGCCAGCAGTAGACAGCCCCAGCATTTT.

The gene calls are TRBV4-3 and TRBJ2-3; D is ambiguous. This CDR3 is built from 14 residues. V was cut by 4 bases and J by 2 bases, with 10 bases left in between. Germline V gives CDR1 LGHNA, CDR2 YSLEER. DNA for the CDR3: TGCGCCAGCAGCCTGACAAGGGCCACAGATACGCAGTATTTT. Translated, it gives CASSLTRATDTQYF.

The V gene is TRBV18, the J gene TRBJ1-5; maybe TRBD1 (5 bases). Germline lookup yields CDR1 KGHSH and CDR2 LQKENI. The V gene lost 1 base and the J gene lost 5 bases, with 9 bases spanning the gap. The CDR3 is 14 amino acids. The CDR3 spells CASSPQVRDQPQHF. The CDR3 coding sequence is TGTGCCAGCTCACCACAGGTCAGGGATCAGCCCCAGCATTTT.

A few counts support this clone. This chain joins TRBV7-9 and TRBJ2-7; D possibly uses TRBD1 or TRBD2 (5 bases each). CDR3 length equals 12 residues. The germline V gene has CDR1 SEHNR and CDR2 FQNEAQ (reference sequence). Trimming shortened V by 5 bases and J by 6 bases, and 11 bases separated the two germline ends. CDR3 DNA sequence: TGTGCCAGCAGCCCCGGGGCCGGCGAGCAGTACTTC. It codes for CASSPGAGEQYF. The variable domain in full, with the rest retrieved from reference TRBV7-9 and TRBJ2-7, is DTGVSQNPRHKITKRGQNVTFRCDPISEHNRLYWYRQTLGQGPEFLTYFQNEAQLEKSRLLSDRFSAERPKGSFSTLEIQRTEQGDSAMYLCASSPGAGEQYFGPGTRLTVT.

The chain couples TRBV5-1 to TRBJ1-5, with TRBD1 matching over 7 bases. Losses at the gene ends were 4 bases for V and 5 bases for J; bases not matched to a gene: 9. Germline V gene lookup returns CDR1 SGHRS and CDR2 YFSETQ. The length of the CDR3 is 15 residues. CDR3 in DNA: TGCGCCAGCAGCGACGATGGGACAGTATATCAGCCCCAGCATTTT. This gives the protein CASSDDGTVYQPQHF. Together with reference TRBV5-1 and TRBJ1-5, the CDR3 gives the full variable domain: KAGVTQTPRYLIKTRGQQVTLSCSPISGHRSVSWYQQTPGQGLQFLFEYFSETQRNKGNFPGRFSGRQFSNSRSEMNVSTLELGDSALYLCASSDDGTVYQPQHFGDGTRLSIL.

This clone was seen many times. The chain recombines TRBV25-1 with TRBJ1-5; 7 bases line up with TRBD1. The CDR3 runs 14 residues. The junction had 4 bases not matched to a gene; V was cut back by 4 bases and J by 4 bases. Germline V gene data show CDR1 as MGHDK and CDR2 as SYGVNS. CDR3 nucleotides: TGTGCCAGCAGTGGAGGGGGCAATAATCAGCCCCAGCATTTT. Protein: CASSGGGNNQPQHF. Full variable domain (remainder filled in from reference TRBV25-1 and TRBJ1-5): EADIYQTPRYLVIGTGKKITLECSQTMGHDKMYWYQQDPGMELHLIHYSYGVNSTEKGDLSSESTVSRIRTEHFPLTLESARPSHTSQYLCASSGGGNNQPQHFGDGTRLSIL.

The chain uses TRBV4-3 and TRBJ2-1, with 7 bases aligning to TRBD2. Germline CDR1 reads LGHNA; CDR2 reads YSLEER. This CDR3 is 16 amino acids long. The J segment lost 5 bases and the V segment lost 1 base, leaving 8 bases of the junction unmatched. For the CDR3, the DNA is TGCGCCAGCAGCCAAGGGGCTAGCGGCCACGACAATGAGCAGTTCTTC. Amino acid sequence: CASSQGASGHDNEQFF.

The chain is built from TRBV7-9 and TRBJ2-5; TRBD1 might be the D (5 bases). V shed 3 bases and J shed 2 bases, with 7 bases lying between them. This CDR3 is built from 13 residues. CDR1 is SEHNR, CDR2 FQNEAQ, per germline (reference sequence). CDR3 DNA: TGTGCCAGCAGCTTTAGGGGTCAAGAGACCCAGTACTTC. Translated: CASSFRGQETQYF.

The CDR3 DNA reads as TGTGCCAGCAGCGCGCCCGGGGGTGGCTACACCTTC. It is translated as CASSAPGGGYTF. J is TRBJ1-2 and V is TRBV9; D is possibly TRBD1 (5 bases). The V gene's germline CDR1 is SGDLS and CDR2 YYNGEE. V lost 3 bases to trimming and J lost 7 bases, with 10 bases between them. The CDR3 is 12 residues long.